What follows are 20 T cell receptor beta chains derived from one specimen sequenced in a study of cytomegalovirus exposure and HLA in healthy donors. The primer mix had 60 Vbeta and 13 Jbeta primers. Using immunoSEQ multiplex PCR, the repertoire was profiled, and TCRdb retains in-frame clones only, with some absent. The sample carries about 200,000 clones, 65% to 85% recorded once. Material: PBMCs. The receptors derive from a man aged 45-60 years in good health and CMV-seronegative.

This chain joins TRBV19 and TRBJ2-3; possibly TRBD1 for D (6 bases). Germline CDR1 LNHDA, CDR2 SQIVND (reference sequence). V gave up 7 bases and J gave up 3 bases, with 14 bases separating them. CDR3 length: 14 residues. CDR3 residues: CASTKWGLTDTQYF. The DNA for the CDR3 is TGTGCCAGTACCAAATGGGGGCTTACAGATACGCAGTATTTT.

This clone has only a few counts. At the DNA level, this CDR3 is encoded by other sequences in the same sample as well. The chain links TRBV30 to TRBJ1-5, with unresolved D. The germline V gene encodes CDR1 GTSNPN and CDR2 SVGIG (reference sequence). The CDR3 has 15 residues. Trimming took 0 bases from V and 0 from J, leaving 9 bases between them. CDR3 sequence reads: CAWSVGGSSNQPQHF. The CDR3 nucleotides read TGTGCCTGGAGTGTAGGCGGAAGTAGCAATCAGCCCCAGCATTTT.

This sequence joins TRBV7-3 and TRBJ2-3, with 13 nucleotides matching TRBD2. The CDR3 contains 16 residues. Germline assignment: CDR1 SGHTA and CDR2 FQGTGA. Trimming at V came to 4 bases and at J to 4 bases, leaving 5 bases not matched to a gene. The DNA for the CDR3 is TGTGCCAGCAGCTCGGGACTAGCGGGATTGGCAGATACGCAGTATTTT. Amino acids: CASSSGLAGLADTQYF.

CDR3 bases: TGTGCCAGCAGTCCCGGGGGGTCGGGTCTCGGGGGCTACACCTTC. Protein product: CASSPGGSGLGGYTF. This chain connects TRBV28 to TRBJ1-2, with a weak D call TRBD1 (5 bases). CDR3 length: 15 amino acids. Germline lookup yields CDR1 MDHEN and CDR2 SYDVKM. V was shortened by 5 bases and J by 8 bases, with 21 bases between the two germline ends.

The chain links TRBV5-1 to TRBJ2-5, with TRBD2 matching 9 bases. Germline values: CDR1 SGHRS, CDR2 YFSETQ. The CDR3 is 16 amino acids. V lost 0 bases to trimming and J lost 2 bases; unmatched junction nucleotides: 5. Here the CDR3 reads CASSLATSGPQETQYF. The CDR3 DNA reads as TGCGCCAGCAGCTTGGCGACTAGCGGTCCTCAAGAGACCCAGTACTTC. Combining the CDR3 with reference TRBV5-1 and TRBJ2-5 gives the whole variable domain KAGVTQTPRYLIKTRGQQVTLSCSPISGHRSVSWYQQTPGQGLQFLFEYFSETQRNKGNFPGRFSGRQFSNSRSEMNVSTLELGDSALYLCASSLATSGPQETQYFGPGTRLLVL.

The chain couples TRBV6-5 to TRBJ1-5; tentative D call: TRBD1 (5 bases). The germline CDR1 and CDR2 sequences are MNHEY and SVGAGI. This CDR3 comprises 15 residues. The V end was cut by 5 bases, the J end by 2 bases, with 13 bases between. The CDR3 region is CASSRGGTGNQPQHF. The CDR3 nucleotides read TGTGCCAGCAGTCGCGGGGGTACGGGCAATCAGCCCCAGCATTTT.

CDR3 residues: CSVLDRGADTQYF. The CDR3 DNA sequence: TGCAGCGTCCTGGACAGGGGGGCAGATACGCAGTATTTT. The genes are TRBV29-1 and TRBJ2-3; TRBD1 matches 10 bases. Trimming removed 6 bases from V and 4 bases from J; junction bases left unmatched: 4. The germline gives CDR1 SQVTM, CDR2 ANQGSEA. CDR3 length: 13 amino acids.

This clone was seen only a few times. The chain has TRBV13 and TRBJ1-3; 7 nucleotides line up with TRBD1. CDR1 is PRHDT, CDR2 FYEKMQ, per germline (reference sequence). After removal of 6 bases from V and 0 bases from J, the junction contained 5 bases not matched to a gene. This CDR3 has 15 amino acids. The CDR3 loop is CASRDYRGSGNTIYF. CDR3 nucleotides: TGTGCCAGCAGAGATTACAGGGGCTCTGGAAACACCATATATTTT.

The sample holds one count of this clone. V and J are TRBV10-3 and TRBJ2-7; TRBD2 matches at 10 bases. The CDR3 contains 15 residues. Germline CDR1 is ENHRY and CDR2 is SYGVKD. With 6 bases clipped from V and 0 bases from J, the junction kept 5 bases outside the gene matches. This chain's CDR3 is CAIRGTSGNSYEQYF. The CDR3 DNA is TGTGCCATCAGGGGCACTAGCGGGAACTCCTACGAGCAGTACTTC.

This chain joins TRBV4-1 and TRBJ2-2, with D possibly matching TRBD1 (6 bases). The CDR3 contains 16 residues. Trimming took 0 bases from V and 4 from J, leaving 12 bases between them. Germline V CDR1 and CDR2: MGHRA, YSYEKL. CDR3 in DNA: TGCGCCAGCAGCCAAGATGTCACAGGGACCACCGGGGAGCTGTTTTTT. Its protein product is CASSQDVTGTTGELFF.

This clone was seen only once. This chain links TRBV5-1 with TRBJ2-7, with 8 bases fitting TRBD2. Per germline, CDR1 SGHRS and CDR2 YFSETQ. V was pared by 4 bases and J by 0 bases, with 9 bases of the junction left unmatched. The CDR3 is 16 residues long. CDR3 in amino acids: CASSPSVSGISYEQYF. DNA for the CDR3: TGCGCCAGCAGCCCAAGCGTTAGCGGGATCTCCTACGAGCAGTACTTC. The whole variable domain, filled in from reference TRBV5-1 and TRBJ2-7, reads KAGVTQTPRYLIKTRGQQVTLSCSPISGHRSVSWYQQTPGQGLQFLFEYFSETQRNKGNFPGRFSGRQFSNSRSEMNVSTLELGDSALYLCASSPSVSGISYEQYFGPGTRLTVT.

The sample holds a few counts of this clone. The CDR3 is CASSLSSGSADTQYF. In DNA form, the CDR3 reads TGTGCCAGCAGTTTATCTAGCGGGAGTGCAGATACGCAGTATTTT. This chain joins TRBV27 and TRBJ2-3, with 9 bases matching TRBD2. V lost 0 bases, J lost 4 bases, and 2 bases stayed unmatched. This CDR3 is 15 amino acids long. From germline, CDR1 is MNHEY and CDR2 SMNVEV (reference sequence).

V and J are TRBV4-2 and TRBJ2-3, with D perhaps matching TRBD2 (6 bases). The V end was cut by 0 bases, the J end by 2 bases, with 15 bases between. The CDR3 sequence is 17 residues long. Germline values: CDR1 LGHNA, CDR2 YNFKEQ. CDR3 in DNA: TGTGCCAGCAGCCAAGATCGGGGGAGTAGGGACACAGATACGCAGTATTTT. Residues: CASSQDRGSRDTDTQYF.

CDR3 loop: CASSPGQGTYEQYF. DNA of the CDR3: TGTGCCAGCAGCCCCGGACAGGGTACCTACGAGCAGTACTTC. The rearrangement joins TRBV6-1 to TRBJ2-5, with 8 bases aligning to TRBD1. The DNA end lines up better with TRBJ2-7; the J call may be wrong. Germline V CDR1 and CDR2: MNHNS, SASEGT. CDR3 size: 14 residues.

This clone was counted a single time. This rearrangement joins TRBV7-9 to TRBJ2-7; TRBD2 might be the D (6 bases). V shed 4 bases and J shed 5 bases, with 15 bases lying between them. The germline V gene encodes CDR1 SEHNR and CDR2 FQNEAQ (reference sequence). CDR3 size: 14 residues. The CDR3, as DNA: TGTGCCAGCAGCTCGGGACTGGGGATCCACGAGCAGTACTTC. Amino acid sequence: CASSSGLGIHEQYF.

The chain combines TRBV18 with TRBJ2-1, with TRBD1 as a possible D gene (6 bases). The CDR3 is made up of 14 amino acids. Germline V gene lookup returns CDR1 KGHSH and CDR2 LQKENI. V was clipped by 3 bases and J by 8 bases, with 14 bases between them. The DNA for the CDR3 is TGTGCCAGCTCACCTGGGGGCAGGGCCTATGAGCAGTTCTTC. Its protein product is CASSPGGRAYEQFF.

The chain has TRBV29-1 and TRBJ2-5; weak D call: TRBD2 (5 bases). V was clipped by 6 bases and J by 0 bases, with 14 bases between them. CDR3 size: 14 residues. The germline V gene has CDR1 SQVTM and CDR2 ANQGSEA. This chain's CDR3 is CSVRQRGYQETQYF. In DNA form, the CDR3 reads TGCAGCGTACGACAACGGGGATACCAAGAGACCCAGTACTTC.

The CDR3 nucleotides read TGTGCCAGCAGCCATCTAGATTCCTACGAGCAGTACTTC. Encoded protein: CASSHLDSYEQYF. The chain carries TRBV6-1 and TRBJ2-7; D not resolved. There are 13 residues in the CDR3. Looked up from germline, CDR1 is MNHNS and CDR2 is SASEGT. The V end was cut by 6 bases, the J end by 1 base, with 10 bases between.

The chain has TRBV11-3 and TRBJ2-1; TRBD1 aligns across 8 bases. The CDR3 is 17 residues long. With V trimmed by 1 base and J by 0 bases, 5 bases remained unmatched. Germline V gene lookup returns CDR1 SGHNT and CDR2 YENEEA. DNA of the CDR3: TGTGCCAGCAGCTTAGGCCAGACAGGGGCCTCCTACAATGAGCAGTTCTTC. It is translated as CASSLGQTGASYNEQFF.

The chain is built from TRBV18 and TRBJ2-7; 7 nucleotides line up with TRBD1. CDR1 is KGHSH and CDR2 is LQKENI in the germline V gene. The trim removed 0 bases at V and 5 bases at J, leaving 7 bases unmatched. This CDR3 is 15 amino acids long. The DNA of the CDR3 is TGTGCCAGCTCACCACCCGGCAGACAGGGCAACGAGCAGTACTTC. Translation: CASSPPGRQGNEQYF.